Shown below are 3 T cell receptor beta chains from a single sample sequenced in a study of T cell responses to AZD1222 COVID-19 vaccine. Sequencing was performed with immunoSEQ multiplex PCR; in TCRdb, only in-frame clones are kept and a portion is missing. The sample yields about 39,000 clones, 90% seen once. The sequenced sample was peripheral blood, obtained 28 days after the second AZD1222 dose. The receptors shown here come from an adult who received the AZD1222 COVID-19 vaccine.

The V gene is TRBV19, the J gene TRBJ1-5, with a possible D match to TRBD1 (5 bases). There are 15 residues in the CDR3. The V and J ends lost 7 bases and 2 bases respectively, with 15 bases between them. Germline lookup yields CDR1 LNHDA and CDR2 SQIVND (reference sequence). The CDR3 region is CASNRRQGGNQPQHF. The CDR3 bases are TGTGCCAGTAACAGGAGGCAGGGAGGCAATCAGCCCCAGCATTTT.

The CDR3 region is CASSQEGLAGRKTQYF. The CDR3 nucleotides are TGTGCCAGCAGCCAAGAAGGGTTAGCGGGGCGAAAGACCCAGTACTTC. V is TRBV3-1 (or the pseudogene TRBV3-2) and J is TRBJ2-5; TRBD2 matches at 8 bases. V was clipped by 0 bases and J by 6 bases; unmatched bases: 9. CDR1 and CDR2 from the germline V gene are LGHDT and YNNKEL (reference sequence). CDR3 length: 16 residues.

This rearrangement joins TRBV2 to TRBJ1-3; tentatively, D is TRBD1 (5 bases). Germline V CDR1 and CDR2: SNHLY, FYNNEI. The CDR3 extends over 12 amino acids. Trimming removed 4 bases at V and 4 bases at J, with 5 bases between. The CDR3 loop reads CASSGQGNTIYF. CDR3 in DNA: TGTGCCAGCAGTGGACAGGGAAACACCATATATTTT.